These 25 T cell receptor beta chains share one sample of origin, sequenced in a study of beta chain features in type 1 diabetes. Isolated RNA was reverse transcribed in full, so expressed TCRB transcripts were sequenced. Some clones are missing from TCRdb's copy, which holds only in-frame ones; the method was immunoSEQ multiplex PCR. In the table there are around 500,000 clones, 11% of which are singletons. Sequencing was done on a sample of naive CD4+ T cells from blood. The receptors shown here come from a woman aged 18-29 years in good health.

The table lists this clone with a few counts. V usage is TRBV7-9 and J usage is TRBJ1-5; D gene uncertain. Trimming shortened V by 5 bases and J by 3 bases, and 8 bases separated the two germline ends. This CDR3 has 13 amino acids. The germline CDR1 and CDR2 sequences are SEHNR and FQNEAQ (reference sequence). This CDR3 reads CASSLEINQPQHF. CDR3 in DNA: TGTGCCAGCAGCCTAGAGATCAATCAGCCCCAGCATTTT.

In this sample, this clone turned up a few times. The rearrangement links TRBV4-2 to TRBJ1-2; 10 nucleotides line up with TRBD1. The CDR3 is 16 residues long. With 1 base clipped from V and 5 bases from J, the junction kept 7 bases outside the gene matches. The germline V gene has CDR1 LGHNA and CDR2 YNFKEQ. The CDR3 loop is CASSQGGTGAFYGYTF. CDR3 DNA sequence: TGTGCCAGCAGCCAAGGTGGGACAGGGGCCTTTTATGGCTACACCTTC.

The rearrangement uses TRBV4-1 and TRBJ2-3; D perhaps matches TRBD1 (6 bases). The V gene's germline CDR1 is MGHRA and CDR2 YSYEKL. Trimming removed 0 bases from V and 2 bases from J, with 9 bases in between. The CDR3 is 15 amino acids. The CDR3 reads CASSQDHRVTDTQYF. The DNA of the CDR3 is TGCGCCAGCAGCCAAGACCACAGGGTCACAGATACGCAGTATTTT.

V usage is TRBV7-2 and J usage is TRBJ2-7; D may correspond to TRBD1 or TRBD2 (6 bases each). The ends were cut back, 2 bases at V and 0 bases at J, with 14 bases in the middle. This CDR3 has 16 residues. The V gene's germline CDR1 is SGHTA and CDR2 FQGNSA. The CDR3 DNA follows: TGTGCCAGCAGCTTATGGGGAGGACAGAGCTCCTACGAGCAGTACTTC. This encodes CASSLWGGQSSYEQYF.

This clone was counted only a few times. The chain recombines TRBV7-9 with TRBJ1-4; D is unclear. Germline values: CDR1 SEHNR, CDR2 FQNEAQ (reference sequence). The CDR3 is 12 residues long. Deletions cut 1 base from V and 12 bases from J, with 9 bases between. This CDR3 is CASSLGTEELFF. DNA of the CDR3: TGTGCCAGCAGCTTAGGGACTGAGGAACTGTTTTTT. The full variable domain, its missing parts supplied by reference TRBV7-9 and TRBJ1-4, is DTGVSQNPRHKITKRGQNVTFRCDPISEHNRLYWYRQTLGQGPEFLTYFQNEAQLEKSRLLSDRFSAERPKGSFSTLEIQRTEQGDSAMYLCASSLGTEELFFGSGTQLSVL.

This sequence joins TRBV5-1 and TRBJ2-2; TRBD2 matches at 11 bases. Looked up from germline, CDR1 is SGHRS and CDR2 is YFSETQ. This CDR3 comprises 16 residues. The junction had 8 bases not matched to a gene; V was cut back by 2 bases and J by 8 bases. The CDR3 loop is CASSLTSGSSSGELFF. The CDR3 DNA sequence: TGCGCCAGCAGCTTAACTAGCGGGAGTTCCTCGGGGGAGCTGTTTTTT.

The table lists this clone with a few counts. V usage is TRBV7-3 and J usage is TRBJ2-5; D possibly corresponds to TRBD2 (5 bases). Germline CDR1 SGHTA, CDR2 FQGTGA. The CDR3 spans 14 residues. The V and J ends lost 3 bases and 4 bases respectively, with 12 bases between them. CDR3 loop: CASSFIGVRETQYF. CDR3 DNA sequence: TGTGCCAGCAGCTTTATCGGGGTCCGAGAGACCCAGTACTTC. Complete variable domain (other parts from reference TRBV7-3 and TRBJ2-5): GAGVSQTPSNKVTEKGKYVELRCDPISGHTALYWYRQSLGQGPEFLIYFQGTGAADDSGLPNDRFFAVRPEGSVSTLKIQRTERGDSAVYLCASSFIGVRETQYFGPGTRLLVL.

V and J are TRBV7-2 and TRBJ2-3; a weak D match, TRBD1 (6 bases). Germline V CDR1 and CDR2: SGHTA, FQGNSA. Trimming shortened V by 5 bases and J by 5 bases, and 8 bases separated the two germline ends. This CDR3 has 12 amino acids. The CDR3 spells CASSTTGDTQYF. As DNA, the CDR3 is TGTGCCAGCAGCACGACAGGAGATACGCAGTATTTT.

This clone has just a few counts. The rearrangement links TRBV2 to TRBJ2-3; 8 bases map to TRBD2. With 3 bases clipped from V and 6 bases from J, the junction kept 5 bases outside the gene matches. Germline V gene sequence: CDR1 SNHLY, CDR2 FYNNEI. The CDR3 sequence is 14 residues long. The CDR3 DNA follows: TGTGCCAGCAGTGAGTCTCGCGGGAGGGATACGCAGTATTTT. It encodes CASSESRGRDTQYF.

V usage is TRBV10-3 and J usage is TRBJ2-7; D ambiguous. The CDR3 sequence is 12 residues long. CDR1 is ENHRY and CDR2 is SYGVKD in the germline V gene. V was clipped by 6 bases and J by 0 bases, with 6 bases between them. CDR3 amino acids: CAISPSSYEQYF. In DNA, the CDR3 is TGTGCCATCAGCCCCAGCTCCTACGAGCAGTACTTC.

This clone was observed a handful of times. The chain combines TRBV13 with TRBJ2-1; D is ambiguous. The CDR3 has 12 amino acids. The germline CDR1 and CDR2 sequences are PRHDT and FYEKMQ (reference sequence). Between the trimmed V and J ends, which lost 4 bases and 9 bases, there was a span of 10 bases. CDR3 in amino acids: CASSSAWGEQFF. The CDR3, as DNA: TGTGCCAGCAGCTCGGCTTGGGGTGAGCAGTTCTTC.

This chain links TRBV29-1 with TRBJ2-7; perhaps TRBD1 as D (5 bases). Trimming removed 6 bases from V and 2 bases from J, with 8 bases in between. The V gene's germline CDR1 is SQVTM and CDR2 ANQGSEA. The CDR3 length is 11 residues. The CDR3 DNA reads TGCAGCGTCAGGGAACCCTACGAGCAGTACTTC. Amino acid sequence: CSVREPYEQYF.

V gene TRBV6-5 combines with J gene TRBJ2-3, with D perhaps matching TRBD1 (5 bases). From germline, CDR1 is MNHEY and CDR2 SVGAGI. The CDR3 has 14 amino acids. The V end lost 0 bases, the J end lost 4 bases, and 8 bases lay between the germline ends. This chain's CDR3 is CASSYSGLADTQYF. As DNA, the CDR3 is TGTGCCAGCAGTTACTCGGGGCTGGCAGATACGCAGTATTTT.

The table lists this clone with a few counts. The chain employs TRBV7-9 and TRBJ2-3; perhaps TRBD1 as D (5 bases). The germline gives CDR1 SEHNR, CDR2 FQNEAQ (reference sequence). The V gene lost 10 bases and the J gene lost 1 base, with 12 bases spanning the gap. This CDR3 contains 13 residues. The DNA of the CDR3 is TGTGCCATCCAGCAGGGCCGCACAGATACGCAGTATTTT. Translating it yields CAIQQGRTDTQYF.

This chain joins TRBV7-2 and TRBJ1-1, with no clear D. The CDR3 contains 14 residues. Trimming shortened V by 6 bases and J by 4 bases, and 15 bases separated the two germline ends. The V gene's germline CDR1 is SGHTA and CDR2 FQGNSA. The CDR3 DNA reads as TGTGCCAGCAGATACGGTCTACCGGGCACTGAAGCTTTCTTT. As protein: CASRYGLPGTEAFF.

The chain employs TRBV6-1 and TRBJ1-3, with unresolved D. The CDR3 consists of 16 residues. Trimming cost V 3 bases and J 0 bases, with 12 bases left between them. CDR1 MNHNS and CDR2 SASEGT come from the germline V gene. For the CDR3, the DNA is TGTGCCAGCAGTGACGCTACGGCAAGCTCTGGAAACACCATATATTTT. It encodes CASSDATASSGNTIYF.

This chain connects TRBV29-1 to TRBJ2-4; TRBD2 is a possible D gene (6 bases). V lost 8 bases, J lost 4 bases, and 15 bases lay in between. Germline-derived CDR1 and CDR2 are SQVTM and ANQGSEA. The CDR3 totals 13 residues. CDR3 DNA sequence: TGCAGCCCACCGACTAGTGGGAAAAACATTCAGTACTTC. It yields the protein CSPPTSGKNIQYF.

The chain couples TRBV18 to TRBJ2-1, with D maybe TRBD1 (6 bases). V gave up 1 base and J gave up 7 bases, with 14 bases separating them. There are 15 residues in the CDR3. The germline gives CDR1 KGHSH, CDR2 LQKENI. In DNA, the CDR3 is TGTGCCAGCTCACCACTTGGGACAAGGGTTAATGAGCAGTTCTTC. It yields the protein CASSPLGTRVNEQFF.

The V gene is TRBV28, the J gene TRBJ2-3; TRBD1 aligns across 8 bases. V was clipped by 8 bases and J by 1 base; unmatched bases: 2. The CDR3 is made up of 13 amino acids. Germline lookup yields CDR1 MDHEN and CDR2 SYDVKM. The CDR3 reads CASSQGGTDTQYF. The CDR3 DNA follows: TGTGCCAGCTCACAGGGGGGCACAGATACGCAGTATTTT.

The chain employs TRBV27 and TRBJ2-5; no definite D call. The ends were cut back, 6 bases at V and 2 bases at J, with 10 bases in the middle. This CDR3 is 13 amino acids long. Germline values: CDR1 MNHEY, CDR2 SMNVEV (reference sequence). CDR3 sequence (DNA): TGTGCCAGCAGCCGCCTTCGGCAAGAGACCCAGTACTTC. Translated: CASSRLRQETQYF.

The J gene is TRBJ2-5, the V gene TRBV5-1, with D possibly being TRBD1 (6 bases). The better agreement between TRBJ2-7 and the DNA end casts doubt on the J call. Germline CDR1 and CDR2: SGHRS and YFSETQ. The CDR3 is made up of 15 amino acids. CDR3 residues: CASNPTGTQPYEQYF. For the CDR3, the DNA is TGCGCCAGCAACCCAACCGGGACACAACCCTACGAGCAGTACTTC.

The chain employs TRBV28 and TRBJ1-1; unclear D gene. The V gene's germline CDR1 is MDHEN and CDR2 SYDVKM. Deletions cut 6 bases from V and 5 bases from J, with 19 bases between. The CDR3 has 15 residues. The CDR3 reads CASRADQVGGTEAFF. The CDR3 DNA follows: TGTGCCAGCAGGGCCGACCAGGTTGGCGGGACTGAAGCTTTCTTT. The full variable domain, in which reference TRBV28 and TRBJ1-1 provide the parts outside the CDR3, is DVKVTQSSRYLVKRTGEKVFLECVQDMDHENMFWYRQDPGLGLRLIYFSYDVKMKEKGDIPEGYSVSREKKERFSLILESASTNQTSMYLCASRADQVGGTEAFFGQGTRLTVV.

This chain joins TRBV13 and TRBJ1-2; D is undetermined. Per the germline V gene, CDR1 is PRHDT and CDR2 is FYEKMQ (reference sequence). CDR3 size: 13 residues. With 6 bases removed from V and 5 bases from J, the gap between germline ends came to 13 bases. CDR3 loop: CASSLGSLYGYTF. The CDR3 DNA reads as TGTGCCAGCAGTCTGGGGTCCCTTTATGGCTACACCTTC. The full variable domain, in which reference TRBV13 and TRBJ1-2 provide the parts outside the CDR3, is AAGVIQSPRHLIKEKRETATLKCYPIPRHDTVYWYQQGPGQDPQFLISFYEKMQSDKGSIPDRFSAQQFSDYHSELNMSSLELGDSALYFCASSLGSLYGYTFGSGTRLTVV.

The V gene is TRBV7-9, the J gene TRBJ2-2; D gene uncertain. V shed 1 base and J shed 6 bases, with 6 bases lying between them. The CDR3 has 13 amino acids. Germline loops: CDR1 SEHNR, CDR2 FQNEAQ (reference sequence). CDR3 in amino acids: CASSLDSPGELFF. The DNA of the CDR3 is TGTGCCAGCAGCTTAGACAGTCCCGGGGAGCTGTTTTTT.

This clone was detected only a few times. The chain joins TRBV29-1 to TRBJ1-2; 8 bases are a match to TRBD1. This CDR3 has 12 amino acids. V gave up 7 bases and J gave up 3 bases; unmatched junction bases: 4. The germline V gene has CDR1 SQVTM and CDR2 ANQGSEA. The CDR3 sequence: CSAETGDYGYTF. CDR3 coding DNA: TGCAGCGCTGAGACAGGGGACTATGGCTACACCTTC.